This T cell receptor (beta chain) was documented in a study of post-analysis software for immune sequencing data. Prepared TCR beta cDNA libraries contained unique molecular identifiers. TCRdb fed the PCR reads into MiXCR, producing one record per CDR3 protein. The sample holds about 570,000 distinct CDR3 sequences; around 36% are singletons and the top ten take around 6.1%. Sequenced input: blood. This sequence was found in a girl aged 2 to 17 with multiple sclerosis.

In DNA, the CDR3 is TGCAGTGCGGAGACTAGCGGGGAGGCCTACGAGCAGTACTTC. It yields the protein CSAETSGEAYEQYF. The chain combines TRBV20-1 with TRBJ2-7, with 11 bases fitting TRBD2. The germline gives CDR1 DFQATT, CDR2 SNEGSKA (reference sequence). This CDR3 comprises 14 residues. V dropped 6 bases and J dropped 2; count of bases not matched to a gene: 6.